The 20 T cell receptor beta chains in this list originate from one sample, sequenced in a study of T cell clonotyping in hematopoietic cell transplantation (dated by TCRdb to the early 2020s). Taken with the paper, the label for time point translates to: 30 days after allo-HCT. The library was generated by the immunoSEQ multiplex PCR assay. TCRdb provides this immuneACCESS table in a form limited to in-frame rearrangements. Some clones are lacking; in checked studies, under half of them reflect an unresolved V gene, and why the rest are absent is not known. The sample table holds 15,000 to 20,000 clones, of which around 60% were seen once. In total, the top ten clones hold about an eighth of the sample. The sample here was PBMCs, taken 30 days after allogeneic stem cell transplant. These receptor sequences come from a male patient in his 50s who had an allogeneic stem cell transplant from an unrelated donor, so T cells may come from the graft donor. Some clones in this sample may be carry-over from other donors' samples.

CDR3 sequence reads: CASSLGAGQGARYYGYTF. The CDR3 coding sequence is TGTGCCAGCAGCTTAGGGGCGGGACAGGGGGCGAGGTACTATGGCTACACCTTC. The chain joins TRBV11-2 to TRBJ1-2, with TRBD1 matching 12 bases. J lost 3 bases, V lost 1 base, and 9 bases had no gene match. CDR3 length: 18 amino acids. Germline assignment: CDR1 SGHAT and CDR2 FQNNGV.

The chain uses TRBV30 and TRBJ2-5; 7 bases fit TRBD2. This CDR3 has 13 amino acids. Germline V gene data show CDR1 as GTSNPN and CDR2 as SVGIG (reference sequence). The V gene end was trimmed by 2 bases and the J gene end by 5 bases; junction bases not matched to a gene: 5. CDR3 in amino acids: CAWSRRRGETQYF. The CDR3 coding sequence is TGTGCCTGGAGTAGGAGGCGGGGGGAGACCCAGTACTTC.

This clone was recorded a few times. This chain links TRBV19 with TRBJ2-3; 12 bases are a match to TRBD2. The CDR3 extends over 15 amino acids. J was trimmed by 5 bases and V by 4 bases; bases with no gene match: 4. Germline V gene lookup returns CDR1 LNHDA and CDR2 SQIVND (reference sequence). CDR3 sequence (DNA): TGTGCCAGTAGTAAGACTAGCGGGAGTCTAGATACGCAGTATTTT. It specifies CASSKTSGSLDTQYF. Based on the CDR3 plus reference TRBV19 and TRBJ2-3, the full variable domain is DGGITQSPKYLFRKEGQNVTLSCEQNLNHDAMYWYRQDPGQGLRLIYYSQIVNDFQKGDIAEGYSVSREKKESFPLTVTSAQKNPTAFYLCASSKTSGSLDTQYFGPGTRLTVL.

This clone appeared a few times. This chain joins TRBV19 and TRBJ2-1; a possible D gene is TRBD2 (6 bases). This CDR3 region has 15 residues. Germline V lookup: CDR1 LNHDA, CDR2 SQIVND (reference sequence). The germline V and J ends were trimmed by 4 bases and 4 bases, with 14 bases remaining between them. The CDR3, as DNA: TGTGCCAGTAGTAAGCGGAGGGCCGGATACAATGAGCAGTTCTTC. Translated: CASSKRRAGYNEQFF.

The chain links TRBV2 to TRBJ2-1, with 12 nucleotides matching TRBD2. The V gene's germline CDR1 is SNHLY and CDR2 FYNNEI. V was pared by 8 bases and J by 7 bases, with 9 bases of the junction left unmatched. There are 15 residues in the CDR3. CDR3 DNA sequence: TGTGCCAGCGGACTAGCGGGGTCCATTTGGAATGAGCAGTTCTTC. Protein sequence: CASGLAGSIWNEQFF.

The rearrangement joins TRBV7-2 to TRBJ1-1; maybe TRBD1 (6 bases). V lost 7 bases and J 1 base, leaving 16 bases between the germline ends. In germline, CDR1 is SGHTA, CDR2 FQGNSA. CDR3 size: 15 residues. CDR3 region: CASTHRGRGNTEAFF. CDR3 nucleotides: TGTGCCAGCACCCACCGTGGCAGGGGGAACACTGAAGCTTTCTTT.

The chain joins TRBV10-3 to TRBJ2-3, with 12 bases that match TRBD2. With 6 bases clipped from V and 5 bases from J, the junction kept 9 bases outside the gene matches. This CDR3 contains 16 residues. The germline V gene encodes CDR1 ENHRY and CDR2 SYGVKD. The CDR3 DNA follows: TGTGCCATCAGCGCATCGACTAGCGGGGGCGGAGATACGCAGTATTTT. Encoded protein: CAISASTSGGGDTQYF.

There are a few counts of this clone. The rearrangement uses TRBV7-2 and TRBJ1-5; no firm D call. Trimming stripped 2 bases from V and 5 bases from J, with 13 bases between. The germline V gene has CDR1 SGHTA and CDR2 FQGNSA. The CDR3 spans 15 residues. CDR3 sequence reads: CASSLQSGSDQPQHF. The CDR3 region has the DNA TGTGCCAGCAGCTTACAATCGGGATCGGATCAGCCCCAGCATTTT.

The chain is built from TRBV9 and TRBJ2-2, with TRBD1 identical over 7 bases. With V trimmed by 4 bases and J by 6 bases, 6 bases remained unmatched. The CDR3 has 14 amino acids. From germline, CDR1 is SGDLS and CDR2 YYNGEE. CDR3 region: CASSSRQGPGELFF. CDR3 bases: TGTGCCAGCAGCTCACGACAGGGTCCCGGGGAGCTGTTTTTT.

This chain joins TRBV28 and TRBJ1-3; TRBD1 is a possible D gene (6 bases). The CDR3 is 15 residues long. Germline CDR1 MDHEN, CDR2 SYDVKM. V gave up 4 bases and J gave up 0 bases, with 10 bases separating them. In nucleotides, the CDR3 is TGTGCCAGCAGTTGGGGGACAACCTCTGGAAACACCATATATTTT. Protein sequence: CASSWGTTSGNTIYF.

V gene TRBV6-5 combines with J gene TRBJ1-2, with a weak D call TRBD1 (5 bases). V lost 8 bases and J 8 bases, leaving 18 bases between the germline ends. Germline lookup yields CDR1 MNHEY and CDR2 SVGAGI. There are 13 residues in the CDR3. CDR3 nucleotides: TGTGCCAGCGGGACGTATGGGGCGCGGGGCTACACCTTC. Its protein product is CASGTYGARGYTF.

V and J are TRBV6-5 and TRBJ1-1; D is ambiguous. Germline V gives CDR1 MNHEY, CDR2 SVGAGI. This CDR3 spans 15 amino acids. The V gene lost 0 bases and the J gene lost 1 base, with 9 bases spanning the gap. The CDR3 DNA is TGTGCCAGCAGTTACTCCTGGGGAGGGAACACTGAAGCTTTCTTT. It specifies CASSYSWGGNTEAFF.

This clone appeared once. The gene calls are TRBV6-5 and TRBJ2-2; D ambiguous. V shed 0 bases and J shed 5 bases, with 4 bases lying between them. The CDR3 is 13 residues long. CDR1 and CDR2 from the germline V gene are MNHEY and SVGAGI. The CDR3 coding sequence is TGTGCCAGCAGTTACTCCAGGACCGGGGAGCTGTTTTTT. Translating gives CASSYSRTGELFF.

This clone was counted between two and nine times. V and J are TRBV30 and TRBJ2-3, with D perhaps matching TRBD1 (6 bases). The V gene lost 5 bases and the J gene lost 3 bases, with 9 bases spanning the gap. Germline lookup yields CDR1 GTSNPN and CDR2 SVGIG (reference sequence). This CDR3 contains 12 residues. The chain's CDR3 is CAWGTPTDTQYF. CDR3 nucleotides: TGTGCCTGGGGGACACCGACAGATACGCAGTATTTT.

This rearrangement joins TRBV28 to TRBJ1-5; 8 bases fit TRBD1. The V gene's germline CDR1 is MDHEN and CDR2 SYDVKM. CDR3 length: 13 amino acids. The J segment lost 6 bases and the V segment lost 3 bases, leaving 1 base of the junction unmatched. CDR3 loop: CASSFQGAQPQHF. The CDR3 bases are TGTGCCAGCAGTTTCCAGGGGGCTCAGCCCCAGCATTTT.

CDR3 DNA sequence: TGCGCCAGCAGCCTCGGGCTGAACACTGAAGCTTTCTTT. As protein: CASSLGLNTEAFF. The chain joins TRBV4-1 to TRBJ1-1; D is unresolved. CDR3 length: 13 residues. V shed 4 bases and J shed 0 bases, with 6 bases lying between them. Looked up from germline, CDR1 is MGHRA and CDR2 is YSYEKL.

The chain has TRBV29-1 and TRBJ1-2; 11 positions match TRBD1. V was pared by 7 bases and J by 5 bases, with 3 bases of the junction left unmatched. This CDR3 region has 12 residues. Germline CDR1 SQVTM, CDR2 ANQGSEA. The CDR3 nucleotides are TGCAGCGCTGGACAGGGGGCATATGGCTACACCTTC. It codes for CSAGQGAYGYTF.

This clone was recorded once. This chain connects TRBV7-2 to TRBJ2-5, with D maybe TRBD2 (5 bases). Germline lookup yields CDR1 SGHTA and CDR2 FQGNSA. The CDR3 consists of 17 residues. Trimming removed 0 bases from V and 4 bases from J, with 18 bases in between. Here the CDR3 reads CASSLAFVVAGGETQYF. In nucleotides, the CDR3 is TGTGCCAGCAGCTTAGCTTTTGTCGTCGCCGGAGGAGAGACCCAGTACTTC.

The CDR3 loop reads CASSRVGDGYTF. In DNA, the CDR3 is TGTGCCAGCAGCCGGGTGGGCGATGGCTACACCTTC. The chain recombines TRBV6-5 with TRBJ1-2; D not certain. The CDR3 consists of 12 residues. The germline gives CDR1 MNHEY, CDR2 SVGAGI. The V gene lost 6 bases and the J gene lost 6 bases, with 11 bases spanning the gap.

This clone was observed a few times. This rearrangement joins TRBV28 to TRBJ2-5; a weak D match, TRBD1 (6 bases). V dropped 0 bases and J dropped 4 bases, with 12 bases sitting between them. Germline lookup yields CDR1 MDHEN and CDR2 SYDVKM. The CDR3 totals 15 residues. This CDR3 is CASSLWSGQRETQYF. Written as DNA, the CDR3 is TGTGCCAGCAGTTTATGGTCCGGACAGCGAGAGACCCAGTACTTC. Complete variable domain (other parts from reference TRBV28 and TRBJ2-5): DVKVTQSSRYLVKRTGEKVFLECVQDMDHENMFWYRQDPGLGLRLIYFSYDVKMKEKGDIPEGYSVSREKKERFSLILESASTNQTSMYLCASSLWSGQRETQYFGPGTRLLVL.